This T cell receptor beta chain was captured in a study of T cells in Graves' hyperthyroidism and ophthalmopathy. Germline lookup yields CDR1 SGHAT and CDR2 FQDESV (reference sequence). Trimming pared 7 bases from V and 3 bases from J, leaving 18 bases between. The CDR3 length is 15 residues. TCR beta CDR3 regions were amplified from RNA transcripts. HTBI primers were the set used in a first-round RT-PCR of the TCR CDR3. A single record per CDR3 protein comes from TCRdb applying MiXCR to the multiplex PCR reads. This sample yields around 700,000 distinct CDR3 sequences, of which about 17% are seen a single time; roughly a sixth belongs to the top ten.

Specimen: blood. The clonotype comes from a woman between 50 and 59 years old with Graves' hyperthyroidism that later progressed to Graves' ophthalmopathy. The chain couples TRBV11-1 to TRBJ2-5; D may be TRBD2 (5 bases). CDR3 coding DNA: TGTGCCAGCACCCGCGACGGGTACGGGGAAGAGACCCAGTACTTC. Translation: CASTRDGYGEETQYF.